This section outlines one TCR beta chain sequence together with its context. The sample originates from a study of blood T cell repertoires in COVID-19. Study context: Both acute and convalescent COVID-19 samples were obtained from the United States, Italy and Spain. Sample material is recorded as cDNA or gDNA derived from T cells, B-cell-depleted T cells, or PBMCs.

Seattle patients were enrolled while actively infected and followed longitudinally. Authors' analysis steps: Estimation of nucleated cell counts was performed using reference gene primer amplification. The method was immunoSEQ multiplex PCR; TCRdb's version includes in-frame clones alone and lacks a portion of them. The V and J calls and the clone size are those of that table, but D and trimming were determined from the DNA. The data hold roughly 350,000 clones, with over 80% observed a single time. The receptor comes from a woman aged 45-59 years with COVID-19, enrolled during active disease. Material: peripheral blood.

The CDR3 DNA sequence: TGTGCCTGGAGTGATTTTATAAGCAATCAGCCCCAGCATTTT. Amino acid sequence: CAWSDFISNQPQHF. This rearrangement joins TRBV30 to TRBJ1-5; D unresolved. Germline assignment: CDR1 GTSNPN and CDR2 SVGIG (reference sequence). With 1 base removed from V and 1 base from J, the gap between germline ends came to 8 bases. The CDR3 has 14 amino acids.